This TCR beta chain was obtained from a study of OX40 agonist ivuxolimab in advanced cancers. About the investigation overall: The costimulatory receptor OX40 (CD134) was targeted by ivuxolimab, a fully human IgG2 agonistic monoclonal antibody. Partial responses occurred in three dose-escalation patients: two with cutaneous melanoma and one with hepatocellular carcinoma. The monotherapy dose-escalation portion (N of about 49 patients) of the phase I ivuxolimab trial is reported in the paper. In the dose-escalation cohort, 65% to 85% of patients were male, and the mean age was approximately 60 years with a range of about 20 to 79. Among the approximately 50 dose-escalation patients, approximately 20 had hepatocellular carcinoma, 15 melanoma, 9 renal cell carcinoma and 9 head and neck cancer. Intravenous ivuxolimab was administered to patients every 2 weeks at six dose levels: 0.01, 0.1, 0.3, 1.5, 3 and 10 mg/kg. Patients were allowed to have had prior anti-PD-1, anti-PD-L1 or anti-CTLA-4 therapy, and roughly 40% of the dose-escalation patients had previously received checkpoint inhibitors. The purpose of peripheral TCRbeta sequencing was to test whether ivuxolimab changed TCR sequence diversity and led to clonal T-cell expansion. Overall results and qualifications from the work: On average, CD8+ T cells showed more expanded clones than CD4+ T cells after ivuxolimab. Low levels of normalized T-cell clonal expansion were also shown by some nonresponding patients. In the 0.1-3.0 mg/kg groups, partial responders were among the patients with the lowest normalized peripheral clonal expansion, particularly in CD8+ T cells. At doses from 0.1 to 3.0 mg/kg, clonal expansion was seen in both CD4+ and CD8+ blood T cells between baseline and week 6. Which antigens the clonally expanded peripheral T cells were specific for was not determined.

The junction shows trimming of 0 bases on V and 11 bases on J, and the gene matches do not reach 8 bases of it. The germline V gene gives CDR1 as SGHDT and CDR2 as YYEEEE. Inclusive of the bounding cysteine and phenylalanine, the CDR3 is 14 residues long. The sequence is cut down to CDR3 DNA, 42 bases in frame from base 1. For this clone: It lacks a known antigen. No much larger clone exists at a distance of one base, and base qualities are not known.

To sequence the TCRbeta CDR3 region, genomic DNA was isolated from the sorted cells. TCRbeta CDR3 regions were sequenced using the immunoSEQ Assay. TCRdb took this table from immuneACCESS and kept in-frame rearrangements with V and J called. Such tables lack part of the clones; where checked against another copy, unresolved V genes explain under half of the gap, and the rest is unexplained. This sample holds about 75,000 clones; 85% were observed only once. Of the sample, 17% falls within the top ten clones. The trial excluded patients who had a history of autoimmune disease or who were on systemic immunosuppression. In every dose cohort, peripheral blood was drawn for TCR sequencing at baseline, cycle 4 day 1, and cycle 7 day 1. The samples were taken from a phase I, first-in-human, multicenter, open-label dose-escalation trial of ivuxolimab. The trial enrolled adults with locally advanced or metastatic head and neck squamous cell, hepatocellular, melanoma or renal cell carcinoma. Before TCR sequencing, CD4+ and CD8+ T cells were separately sorted from peripheral blood.

The sequence links TRBV5-6 to TRBJ1-1, and 9 bases in between align with TRBD1. The TCR originated in an adult with an advanced solid tumor such as melanoma, head and neck, liver or kidney cancer. Sample: CD4+ or CD8+ T cells sorted from blood, taken in a trial of the OX40 agonist ivuxolimab. The DNA is as follows: TGTGCCAGCAGCTTGGACAGGGGGCGCGGGGTCGCTTTCTTT. Protein translation: CASSLDRGRGVAFF.